This T cell receptor beta chain is drawn from a study of blood T cell repertoires in COVID-19. In the study overall: PBMCs, B-cell-depleted T cells, or T cells provided the cDNA or gDNA that made up the material.

Cohorts were based on clinical histories the participants reported. Only in-frame clones appear in the TCRdb table, and some are missing; sequencing was by immunoSEQ multiplex PCR. The table lists around 250,000 clones, 85% of them singletons. The CDR3 is 17 amino acids. The junction had 4 bases not matched to a gene; V was cut back by 0 bases and J by 2 bases. Germline CDR1 is SGHRS and CDR2 is YFSETQ. Sequencing was performed on PBMCs or T cells enriched from blood (not recorded which). The chain has TRBV5-1 and TRBJ2-7, with 14 bases lining up with TRBD2. This TCR derives from a woman between 45 and 65 years old with acute COVID-19. CDR3 nucleotides: TGCGCCAGCAGCTTGGCTGGACTAGCGGGGGGACCCTACGAGCAGTACTTC. This codes for CASSLAGLAGGPYEQYF.